This is a list of T cell receptor beta chains from one sample in a study of regulatory T cells in long-lasting Graves disease. TCRdb analysed the multiplex PCR reads with MiXCR anew, one entry per CDR3 protein. This table has about 330,000 distinct CDR3 sequences, 15% to 20% appearing once. This same sample was also part of a study on T cells in Graves' hyperthyroidism and ophthalmopathy.

Here the sequenced sample was peripheral blood mononuclear cells (PBMCs), taken at new diagnosis, from a patient treated with antithyroid drugs. Receptors were obtained from a woman younger than 30 with Graves disease. Each CDR3 is given with its conserved first and last residue. Each record gives: clone size, D gene, V gene, J gene, CDR3 protein, CDR3 DNA. The D gene is left open where the match is weak. Size values are once, few and many counts, or a class for expanded clones, and some rows have none.

many	TRBD2	TRBV6-1	TRBJ2-1	CASSNLAGGLNEQFF	TGTGCCAGCAGTAATCTAGCGGGAGGACTCAATGAGCAGTTCTTC
few	TRBD2	TRBV10-3	TRBJ2-6	CAIRPGRGTGANVLTF	TGTGCCATCAGGCCCGGGAGGGGTACTGGGGCCAACGTCCTGACTTTC
many	TRBD2	TRBV10-2	TRBJ2-1	CASSERSSGAAYNEQFF	TGCGCCAGCAGTGAAAGATCAAGCGGGGCTGCCTACAATGAGCAGTTCTTC
NA	TRBD2	TRBV20-1	TRBJ2-1	CSAPRSGGNNEQFF	TGCAGTGCTCCCAGGAGCGGGGGGAACAATGAGCAGTTCTTC
many	NA	TRBV12-3/TRBV12-4	TRBJ1-3	CASRPLGVSGNTIYF	TGTGCCAGCAGACCCCTTGGGGTATCTGGAAACACCATATATTTT
many	NA	TRBV7-2	TRBJ1-2	CASSLARPGEGGYTF	TGTGCCAGCAGCTTAGCTCGACCTGGGGAAGGTGGCTACACCTTC
NA	NA	TRBV2	TRBJ2-5	CASRQKETQYF	TGTGCCAGCAGACAGAAAGAGACCCAGTACTTC
many	NA	TRBV7-9	TRBJ2-1	CASSLSLGLYNEQFF	TGTGCCAGCAGCTTATCTCTTGGGCTCTACAATGAGCAGTTCTTC
many	NA	TRBV2	TRBJ1-5	CASSENTNQPQHF	TGTGCCAGCAGTGAAAACACCAATCAGCCCCAGCATTTT
NA	TRBD1	TRBV5-1	TRBJ1-5	CASSFNPDRDSNQPQHF	TGCGCCAGCAGCTTTAACCCGGACAGGGATAGCAATCAGCCCCAGCATTTT
many	TRBD1	TRBV27	TRBJ1-2	CASHSGGGYGYTF	TGTGCCAGCCATTCAGGGGGCGGCTATGGCTACACCTTC
NA	TRBD1	TRBV7-2	TRBJ2-7	CASSLDGDSSYEQYF	TGTGCCAGCAGCTTAGACGGGGACAGCTCCTACGAGCAGTACTTC
many	TRBD1	TRBV18	TRBJ1-5	CASSPGQDQPQHF	TGTGCCAGCTCACCAGGACAGGATCAGCCCCAGCATTTT
many	NA	TRBV7-8	TRBJ2-3	CASSHSGFTDTQYF	TGTGCCAGCAGTCATAGCGGTTTCACAGATACGCAGTATTTT
many	NA	TRBV11-3	TRBJ1-1	CARPGASRRSFF	TGTGCCAGGCCAGGGGCGTCTCGGAGGAGTTTCTTT
many	NA	TRBV5-1	TRBJ2-4	CASSLDMSGGNIQYF	TGCGCCAGCAGCTTGGACATGTCTGGGGGGAACATTCAGTACTTC
many	TRBD1	TRBV7-2	TRBJ1-5	CASSPKPRDRGNQPQHF	TGTGCCAGCAGCCCGAAGCCCCGGGACAGGGGCAATCAGCCCCAGCATTTT
many	NA	TRBV5-1	TRBJ2-7	CASSLGWGDYEQYF	TGCGCCAGCAGCTTGGGTTGGGGAGACTACGAGCAGTACTTC
many	NA	TRBV14	TRBJ1-1	CASSARLDTEAFF	TGTGCCAGCAGCGCGCGCCTCGACACTGAAGCTTTCTTT
many	NA	TRBV12-3/TRBV12-4	TRBJ2-7	CASSPSGYEQYF	TGTGCCAGCAGCCCGTCAGGGTACGAGCAGTACTTC
few	NA	TRBV3-1	TRBJ2-5	CASNSGYRGPSETQYF	TGTGCCAGCAACTCAGGCTACCGGGGGCCCTCAGAGACCCAGTACTTC
many	TRBD1	TRBV13	TRBJ2-7	CASSKDRGSEQYF	TGTGCCAGCAGCAAGGACAGGGGCTCCGAGCAGTACTTC
NA	TRBD2	TRBV9	TRBJ2-3	CASGVGPGLAGGGYTDTQYF	TGTGCCAGCGGGGTTGGCCCGGGACTAGCGGGAGGGGGATACACAGATACGCAGTATTTT
many	NA	TRBV5-1	TRBJ2-5	CASSSPGRAETQYF	TGCGCCAGCAGCTCCCCGGGCAGGGCAGAGACCCAGTACTTC
many	NA	TRBV5-5	TRBJ1-2	CASSLDPGNYGYTF	TGTGCCAGCAGCTTAGATCCAGGGAACTATGGCTACACCTTC
many	NA	TRBV2	TRBJ2-2	CANIAFTGELFF	TGTGCCAACATAGCGTTTACCGGGGAGCTGTTTTTT
many	TRBD1	TRBV27	TRBJ2-4	CASSFGQGGNIQYF	TGTGCCAGCAGTTTTGGACAGGGGGGAAACATTCAGTACTTC
many	NA	TRBV14	TRBJ2-7	CASSLGPYYEQYF	TGTGCCAGCAGCCTCGGGCCTTACTACGAGCAGTACTTC
NA	TRBD2	TRBV6-1	TRBJ2-7	CASRSYLAGASSYEQYF	TGTGCCAGCAGGTCCTACCTAGCGGGGGCTAGCTCCTACGAGCAGTACTTC
NA	TRBD2	TRBV4-1	TRBJ2-1	CASSQPLAGGGNEQFF	TGCGCCAGCAGCCAACCCCTAGCGGGGGGTGGAAATGAGCAGTTCTTC
few	NA	TRBV28	TRBJ1-3	CASSSASAVDSGNTIYF	TGTGCCAGCAGTAGTGCCTCGGCCGTTGACTCTGGAAACACCATATATTTT
many	TRBD1	TRBV6-5	TRBJ1-5	CASSLGQVNQPQHF	TGTGCCAGCAGTTTGGGACAGGTTAATCAGCCCCAGCATTTT
many	NA	TRBV5-1	TRBJ2-1	CASSPNNSPNEQFF	TGCGCCAGCAGCCCAAACAACAGCCCCAATGAGCAGTTCTTC
many	TRBD1	TRBV30	TRBJ1-2	CAFRPTGDYGYTF	TGTGCCTTCCGACCCACAGGGGACTATGGCTACACCTTC
many	NA	TRBV11-2	TRBJ1-2	CASSLGAGLGYGYTF	TGTGCCAGCAGCTTAGGGGCAGGGCTGGGATATGGCTACACCTTC
many	NA	TRBV11-2	TRBJ2-7	CASSLVAEQYF	TGTGCCAGCAGCCTTGTCGCCGAGCAGTACTTC
many	TRBD1	TRBV18	TRBJ1-1	CASSPQLTGGGTEAFF	TGTGCCAGCTCGCCTCAACTGACAGGGGGAGGCACTGAAGCTTTCTTT
few	NA	TRBV29-1	TRBJ2-3	CSVDGLGGKVADTQYF	TGCAGCGTTGACGGGTTAGGCGGCAAGGTGGCGGATACGCAGTATTTT
many	TRBD1	TRBV6-1	TRBJ2-2	CASSQQGAITGELFF	TGTGCCAGCAGTCAACAGGGGGCGATCACCGGGGAGCTGTTTTTT
once	NA	TRBV25-1	TRBJ2-3	CASSDHSGTDTQYF	TGTGCCAGCAGTGATCATAGCGGCACAGATACGCAGTATTTT
many	NA	TRBV30	TRBJ1-4	CAWIGRDSEKLFF	TGTGCCTGGATCGGCAGGGATAGTGAAAAACTGTTTTTT
few	TRBD2	TRBV30	TRBJ2-2	CAWSVLAGGPGGELFF	TGTGCCTGGAGTGTACTAGCGGGAGGGCCGGGCGGGGAGCTGTTTTTT
NA	TRBD2	TRBV12-3/TRBV12-4	TRBJ2-1	CASSPASGVLNNEQFF	TGTGCCAGCAGTCCAGCTAGCGGGGTCCTTAACAATGAGCAGTTCTTC
few	TRBD1	TRBV6-1	TRBJ1-2	CASGEGGRAAYGYTF	TGTGCCAGCGGCGAAGGGGGCAGGGCCGCCTATGGCTACACCTTC
NA	NA	TRBV10-3	TRBJ1-6	CAISEGEYNSPLHF	TGTGCCATCAGTGAGGGGGAATATAATTCACCCCTCCACTTT
many	NA	TRBV6-1	TRBJ2-5	CASSGTPWETQYF	TGTGCCAGCAGTGGAACCCCCTGGGAGACCCAGTACTTC
NA	NA	TRBV6-5	TRBJ1-2	CASSYGGGSYGYTF	TGTGCCAGCAGTTACGGGGGGGGAAGCTATGGCTACACCTTC
NA	NA	TRBV5-1	TRBJ1-1	CASSRAPGNTEAFF	TGCGCCAGCAGCCGGGCCCCCGGTAACACTGAAGCTTTCTTT
many	NA	TRBV11-2	TRBJ2-7	CASSRNRGGSAAYEQYF	TGTGCCAGCAGCCGGAATAGGGGCGGAAGCGCGGCCTACGAGCAGTACTTC
many	NA	TRBV2	TRBJ1-3	CASAPGATGNTIYF	TGTGCCAGCGCTCCTGGGGCGACTGGAAACACCATATATTTT
many	TRBD2	TRBV6-2/TRBV6-3	TRBJ2-1	CASGLAGADEQFF	TGTGCCAGTGGACTAGCGGGAGCCGATGAGCAGTTCTTC
few	TRBD1	TRBV29-1	TRBJ1-1	CSVETGGNTEAFF	TGCAGCGTTGAGACAGGGGGGAACACTGAAGCTTTCTTT
few	TRBD2	TRBV3-1	TRBJ2-3	CASSQRSGGPTDTQYF	TGTGCCAGCAGCCAACGTAGCGGGGGTCCCACAGATACGCAGTATTTT
few	NA	TRBV20-1	TRBJ1-4	CSARDRGAGTEKLFF	TGCAGTGCTAGAGACCGGGGGGCGGGGACTGAAAAACTGTTTTTT
NA	NA	TRBV4-1	TRBJ2-3	CASSQDQSLVLTNTQYF	TGCGCCAGCAGCCAAGATCAAAGCCTAGTGCTCACAAATACGCAGTATTTT
few	NA	TRBV5-1	TRBJ2-2	CASSFGQGITGELFF	TGCGCCAGCAGCTTCGGTCAGGGAATCACCGGGGAGCTGTTTTTT
many	NA	TRBV7-3	TRBJ2-1	CASSLSKGSYNEQFF	TGTGCCAGCAGCTTATCGAAAGGATCCTACAATGAGCAGTTCTTC
NA	TRBD2	TRBV6-1	TRBJ2-3	CASRRGTSGRDTQYF	TGTGCCAGCAGGAGGGGGACTAGCGGTAGAGATACGCAGTATTTT
few	NA	TRBV15	TRBJ1-1	CATSRDRRGDEAFF	TGTGCCACCAGCAGAGACCGAAGGGGGGATGAAGCTTTCTTT